This T cell receptor beta chain is from a study of T cell responses to AZD1222 COVID-19 vaccine (dated by TCRdb to the early 2020s). The study in broad terms: A total of under 250 trial participants underwent TCR sequencing, of whom about 200 had received two doses of AZD1222 and approximately 25 had received two doses of the MenACWY control vaccine. Trial participants were enrolled into age subgroups of 18-55, 56-69 and 70-plus years, which contained around 150, 29 and 61 TCR-sequenced participants, respectively.

Beyond this particular receptor, the publication reports: Vaccine-associated CD4 TCRs spanned the whole spike protein, with dominant responses in regions 160-218 and 743-854. The 56-69-year group was small, and its depth increase did not reach significance, likely because of low power. Reportedly, almost half of the unique spike-specific TCRs recognized epitopes lying outside the regions that are mutated in the B.1.351 and B.1.1.7 variants. After two AZD1222 doses, both the breadth and the depth of spike-specific TCRs were significantly higher than at day 0 and than in MenACWY recipients. Participants were mostly white British and included more females than males, and it was suggested by the authors that clonal diversity may have been underestimated. Conclusions about previously exposed vaccinees are limited because only six or seven AZD1222 recipients were SARS-CoV-2 seropositive at baseline. No day 14 peak-response samples were available, so repertoires were characterized only after the peak T cell response.

Comment on this clone: The antigen this receptor binds is unknown. The input lacks base qualities; no much larger clone sits a single base away.

The CDR3 regions of human TCRbeta chains were analyzed by immunosequencing. Per the source publication's procedure: Repertoire TCRs were checked for matches against a reference library of SARS-CoV-2-specific TCRs that had been generated using the MIRA antigen-specificity platform. Breadth was defined as the fraction of unique TCRs that were SARS-CoV-2-associated. Depth was defined as the fraction of total T cells that were SARS-CoV-2-associated. Using the MIRA data, each spike-specific TCR was mapped to the spike region that the TCR reacts to and placed in a CD4 or CD8 class. Log10-transformed breadth and depth values were compared by one-way ANOVA with Sidak's multiple comparisons tests. The table was pulled from immuneACCESS by TCRdb, which kept in-frame rearrangements only. Such tables lose some clones; where checked, under half of the loss comes from unresolved V genes, and the rest has no known cause. The V and J calls and clone size were taken over from that table, and D and trimming were inferred from the DNA. Here the sample has about 180,000 clones; about 91% occur a single time. The biggest ten clones account for about 9.9% of the sample.

Per the germline V gene, SQVTM is the CDR1 and ANQGSEA is the CDR2. V is shortened by 0 bases, J by 4 bases, and the region joining them spans 18 bases. Including cysteine and phenylalanine, the CDR3 has 16 amino acids. Only the CDR3 DNA stays, 48 bases, in frame from base 1. Per the publication, the time point label means: about 28 days (+/-7) after the second vaccine dose. AZD1222 recipients given second doses at about 4 weeks or at about 12 weeks were pooled, since spike-specific TCR depth and breadth were not found to differ between the two schedules. Samples from vaccinated people were obtained from the UK trials COV001 and COV002, which included a single-blind randomized controlled phase 2/3 trial of AZD1222 (ChAdOx1 nCoV-19) in healthy adults. For TCRbeta chain sequencing, PBMC samples from trial participants were taken at day 0 and at day 28 after the second dose.

The chain employs TRBV29-1 and TRBJ1-2; the D gene is perhaps TRBD1, from 5 matching bases. This TCR was sampled from an adult who received the AZD1222 COVID-19 vaccine. Specimen: peripheral blood, collected 28 days after the second AZD1222 dose. The DNA sequence is given as TGCAGCGTTGAAGAGGGATCGACGGGGAGGGGCTATGGCTACACCTTC. It encodes CSVEEGSTGRGYGYTF.